The entry that follows covers one T cell receptor beta chain sequence. Its antigen is not known. CDR1 SQVTM and CDR2 ANQGSEA come from the germline V gene. Unmatched junction bases numbered 6, after V lost 7 bases and J lost 6 bases. This CDR3 contains 12 residues. Using immunoSEQ multiplex PCR, the repertoire was profiled, and TCRdb retains in-frame clones only, with some absent. Of 60,000 to 85,000 clones listed, under 96% were seen once; the top ten hold around 5%. This entry comes from a study of cytomegalovirus exposure and HLA in healthy donors. Study-level information: The same platform as the 666 first-cohort repertoires was used for the 120 validation repertoires, a later analysis reported.

The donors were members of the validation cohort comprising over 100 subjects, separate from the roughly 690-subject first cohort. Findings of the study overall: According to the study, 150 to 200 TCR beta chains were cytomegalovirus-associated.

The rearrangement joins TRBV29-1 to TRBJ2-7; the match to TRBD1 covers 10 bases. Sequenced input: PBMCs. The TCR originated in a young woman in good health and CMV-seropositive. CDR3 DNA: TGCAGCGGGGGACAGGGGCTGGGCGAGCAGTACTTC. Amino acids: CSGGQGLGEQYF.